The entry below gives a single TCR beta chain sequence along with its context. In the authors' methods: Estimation of nucleated cell counts relied on the amplification of reference gene primers. Some clones are missing from TCRdb's copy, which holds only in-frame ones; the method was immunoSEQ multiplex PCR. The D gene and trimming were derived from the DNA, and the V and J assignments and clone size from that table. The repertoire has some 370,000 clones, 90% of them found once; the top ten carry 6.5%. CDR3 length: 14 amino acids. Between the trimmed V and J ends, which lost 5 bases and 0 bases, there was a span of 11 bases. Germline V gene data show CDR1 as MNHEY and CDR2 as SVGAGI. This entry comes from a study of blood T cell repertoires in COVID-19.

Sequencing input: peripheral blood. This TCR came from a man aged 18 to 29 with active or convalescent COVID-19. V usage is TRBV6-5 and J usage is TRBJ2-7; D is unresolved. CDR3 coding DNA: TGTGCCAGCAGTACAATGACAAGCTCCTACGAGCAGTACTTC. Translation: CASSTMTSSYEQYF.